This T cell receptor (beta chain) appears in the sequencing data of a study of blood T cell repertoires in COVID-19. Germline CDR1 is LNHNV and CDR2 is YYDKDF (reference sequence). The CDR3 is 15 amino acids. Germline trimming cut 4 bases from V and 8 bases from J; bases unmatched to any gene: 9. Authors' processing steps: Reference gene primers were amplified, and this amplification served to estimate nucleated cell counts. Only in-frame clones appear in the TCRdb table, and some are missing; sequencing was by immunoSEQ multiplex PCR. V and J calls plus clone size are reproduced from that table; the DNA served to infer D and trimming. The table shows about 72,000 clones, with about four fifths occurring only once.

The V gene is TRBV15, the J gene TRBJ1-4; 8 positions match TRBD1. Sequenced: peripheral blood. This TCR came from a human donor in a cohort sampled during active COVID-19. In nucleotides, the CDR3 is TGTGCCACCAGCACCGAAAGACAGGGGCGGGAAAAACTGTTTTTT. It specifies CATSTERQGREKLFF. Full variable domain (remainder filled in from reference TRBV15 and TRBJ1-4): DAMVIQNPRYQVTQFGKPVTLSCSQTLNHNVMYWYQQKSSQAPKLLFHYYDKDFNNEADTPDNFQSRRPNTSFCFLDIRSPGLGDTAMYLCATSTERQGREKLFFGSGTQLSVL.